These 6 T cell receptor beta chains were all obtained from the same sample, sequenced in a study of OX40 agonist ivuxolimab in advanced cancers. TCRdb keeps only in-frame clones here, not all; method: immunoSEQ multiplex PCR. Of over 65,000 clones in the sample, more than 85% were seen once. This specimen was CD4+ or CD8+ T cells sorted from blood, taken in a trial of the OX40 agonist ivuxolimab. The source is an adult with an advanced solid tumor such as melanoma, head and neck, liver or kidney cancer.

This chain uses TRBV9 with TRBJ2-3, with 9 nucleotides matching TRBD2. The CDR3 is 15 residues long. The J segment lost 0 bases and the V segment lost 4 bases, leaving 3 bases of the junction unmatched. Germline assignment: CDR1 SGDLS and CDR2 YYNGEE. The DNA for the CDR3 is TGTGCCAGCAGCTTAACTAGCGGGAGCACAGATACGCAGTATTTT. It codes for CASSLTSGSTDTQYF. The variable domain in full, completed from reference TRBV9 and TRBJ2-3, reads DSGVTQTPKHLITATGQRVTLRCSPRSGDLSVYWYQQSLDQGLQFLIQYYNGEERAKGNILERFSAQQFPDLHSELNLSSLELGDSALYFCASSLTSGSTDTQYFGPGTRLTVL.

This chain links TRBV6-5 with TRBJ1-3; no definite D call. Germline CDR1 MNHEY, CDR2 SVGAGI. Trimming left V 4 bases short and J 0 bases short, with 4 bases between. The CDR3 sequence is 13 residues long. CDR3 protein: CASSFFSGNTIYF. The CDR3 coding sequence is TGTGCCAGCAGTTTCTTCTCTGGAAACACCATATATTTT.

The gene calls are TRBV5-1 and TRBJ2-1; 9 bases align to TRBD1. V shed 2 bases and J 7 bases; nucleotides not matched to a gene: 7. This CDR3 is 15 amino acids long. Germline V gene lookup returns CDR1 SGHRS and CDR2 YFSETQ. In DNA, the CDR3 is TGCGCCAGCAGCTTTACCGGGACAGGGAAGAATGAGCAGTTCTTC. As protein: CASSFTGTGKNEQFF.

The V and J genes are TRBV5-1 and TRBJ2-1; 11 bases fit TRBD2. The V gene end was trimmed by 6 bases and the J gene end by 4 bases; junction bases not matched to a gene: 3. CDR1 is SGHRS and CDR2 is YFSETQ in the germline V gene. This CDR3 region has 14 residues. Here the CDR3 DNA reads TGCGCCAGCACCGGGACTAGCGGTTACAATGAGCAGTTCTTC. It codes for CASTGTSGYNEQFF.

This rearrangement joins TRBV7-3 to TRBJ2-1, with a weak D call TRBD1 (7 bases). CDR1 is SGHTA and CDR2 is FQGTGA in the germline V gene. V was shortened by 5 bases and J by 16 bases, with 21 bases between the two germline ends. This CDR3 spans 13 amino acids. CDR3: CASSQSGGDSKFF. The CDR3 coding sequence is TGTGCCAGCAGCCAATCGGGCGGGGACAGCAAATTCTTC.

The rearrangement uses TRBV7-8 and TRBJ1-6; D not certain. The CDR3 runs 15 residues. With 5 bases removed from V and 7 bases from J, the gap between germline ends came to 15 bases. The germline V gene encodes CDR1 SGHVS and CDR2 FQNEAQ. The CDR3 region has the DNA TGTGCCAGCAGCGCCTATGGACGGCAAAATTCACCCCTCCACTTT. It encodes CASSAYGRQNSPLHF.